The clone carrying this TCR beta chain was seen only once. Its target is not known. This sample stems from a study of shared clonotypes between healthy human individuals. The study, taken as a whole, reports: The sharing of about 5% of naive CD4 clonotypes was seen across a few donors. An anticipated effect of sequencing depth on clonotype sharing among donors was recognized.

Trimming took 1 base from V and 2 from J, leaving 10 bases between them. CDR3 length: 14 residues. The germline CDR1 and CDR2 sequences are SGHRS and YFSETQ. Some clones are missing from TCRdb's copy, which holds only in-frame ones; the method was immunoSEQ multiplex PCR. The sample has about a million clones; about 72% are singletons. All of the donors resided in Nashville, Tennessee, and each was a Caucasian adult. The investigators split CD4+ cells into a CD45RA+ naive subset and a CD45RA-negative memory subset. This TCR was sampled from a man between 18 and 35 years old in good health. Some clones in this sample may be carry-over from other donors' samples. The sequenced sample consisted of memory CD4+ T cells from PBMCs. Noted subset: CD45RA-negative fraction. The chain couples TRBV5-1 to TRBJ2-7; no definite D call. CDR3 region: CASSLRGVAYEQYF. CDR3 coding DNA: TGCGCCAGCAGCTTGAGAGGAGTAGCCTACGAGCAGTACTTC.